Below, 24 T cell receptor beta chains from the same sample are listed, as sequenced in a study of T cell repertoires in cytomegalovirus infection. TCRdb passed the reads through MiXCR, listing each CDR3 protein once. Of around 530,000 distinct CDR3 sequences in the sample, around 27% were seen once. The sequenced sample consisted of PBMCs. The receptors come from a human donor in good health (CMV status not recorded). Some clones in this sample may be carry-over from other donors' samples.

This chain joins TRBV12-3 or TRBV12-4 and TRBJ2-5; TRBD2 matches at 10 bases. This CDR3 is built from 17 residues. V dropped 6 bases and J dropped 4; count of bases not matched to a gene: 14. The CDR3 region has the DNA TGTGCCAGCAGGGGCCGGTTAGCGGGAGGATTGCGAGAGACCCAGTACTTC. Translated, it gives CASRGRLAGGLRETQYF.

Notes on this clonotype: One junction end does not reproduce the germline sequence, and a read error may be involved. V usage is TRBV12-3 or TRBV12-4 and J usage is TRBJ2-2; maybe TRBD2 (5 bases). The CDR3 spans 11 residues. The CDR3 loop reads CASLNTGVLFF. As DNA, the CDR3 is TGTGCCAGCCTTAATACCGGGGTGCTGTTTTTT.

The gene calls are TRBV12-3 or TRBV12-4 and TRBJ2-4; the D is unclear. The CDR3 extends over 13 amino acids. The germline V and J ends were trimmed by 6 bases and 7 bases, with 13 bases remaining between them. The CDR3, as DNA: TGTGCCAGCAGGCGTCCGAGAAGGAACATTCAGTACTTC. Translation gives CASRRPRRNIQYF.

The sample holds many counts of this clonotype. The genes are TRBV6-5 and TRBJ2-5; no definite D call. The germline V and J ends were trimmed by 6 bases and 0 bases, with 8 bases remaining between them. Per the germline V gene, CDR1 is MNHEY and CDR2 is SVGAGI. This CDR3 spans 13 amino acids. This chain's CDR3 is CASSSLNQETQYF. CDR3 sequence (DNA): TGTGCCAGCAGCAGTCTTAACCAAGAGACCCAGTACTTC.

The chain uses TRBV12-3 or TRBV12-4 and TRBJ1-1; D is ambiguous. This CDR3 is built from 12 residues. V shed 3 bases and J shed 11 bases, with 13 bases lying between them. CDR3 in amino acids: CASSFEGLSAFF. As DNA, the CDR3 is TGTGCCAGCAGTTTCGAGGGCCTCAGCGCTTTCTTT.

This clonotype has a count of ten or more. The CDR3 DNA reads as TGTGCCAGCAGTTCCGGACAGCTTCATAATTCACCCCTCCACTTT. This encodes CASSSGQLHNSPLHF. The chain couples TRBV12-3 or TRBV12-4 to TRBJ1-6; a possible D gene is TRBD1 (6 bases). The CDR3 runs to 15 residues. Trimming left V 4 bases short and J 5 bases short, with 12 bases between.

This clonotype was detected a few times. This chain joins TRBV27 and TRBJ2-2; D ambiguous. The germline V gene has CDR1 MNHEY and CDR2 SMNVEV (reference sequence). There are 14 residues in the CDR3. V was shortened by 7 bases and J by 2 bases, with 11 bases between the two germline ends. This CDR3 is CASKRRANTGELFF. CDR3 in DNA: TGTGCCAGCAAACGCCGGGCTAACACCGGGGAGCTGTTTTTT.

The chain is built from TRBV5-6 and TRBJ1-1; unclear D gene. The CDR3 has 16 amino acids. Trimming left V 1 base short and J 1 base short, with 14 bases between. The germline gives CDR1 SGHDT, CDR2 YYEEEE. The CDR3 DNA reads as TGTGCCAGCAGCTTGTTGACTCTCAGAAAGAACACTGAAGCTTTCTTT. Translated, it gives CASSLLTLRKNTEAFF.

This clonotype came up many times. This rearrangement joins TRBV7-6 to TRBJ2-3; 7 bases line up with TRBD2. This CDR3 spans 17 amino acids. The J segment lost 0 bases and the V segment lost 6 bases, leaving 12 bases of the junction unmatched. CDR1 and CDR2 (germline): SGHVS, FNYEAQ. CDR3 in amino acids: CASSPLASGGSTDTQYF. CDR3 nucleotides: TGTGCCAGCAGTCCGTTGGCTAGCGGTGGCAGCACAGATACGCAGTATTTT. Together with reference TRBV7-6 and TRBJ2-3, the CDR3 gives the full variable domain: GAGVSQSPRYKVTKRGQDVALRCDPISGHVSLYWYRQALGQGPEFLTYFNYEAQQDKSGLPNDRFSAERPEGSISTLTIQRTEQRDSAMYRCASSPLASGGSTDTQYFGPGTRLTVL.

The CDR3 region is CASSTWVWRGQGIDEQFF. In DNA form, the CDR3 reads TGTGCCAGCAGCACCTGGGTGTGGAGGGGACAGGGTATCGATGAGCAGTTCTTC. The rearrangement links TRBV6-6 to TRBJ2-1, with 9 nucleotides matching TRBD1. From germline, CDR1 is MNHNY and CDR2 SVGAGI (reference sequence). This CDR3 has 18 amino acids. With 6 bases clipped from V and 8 bases from J, the junction kept 20 bases outside the gene matches.

The chain employs TRBV9 and TRBJ2-3, with TRBD2 matching over 9 bases. Germline V gene sequence: CDR1 SGDLS, CDR2 YYNGEE. The CDR3 spans 14 residues. V was clipped by 0 bases and J by 5 bases; unmatched bases: 1. CDR3 loop: CASSVGLAEDTQYF. The CDR3 coding sequence is TGTGCCAGCAGCGTAGGACTAGCGGAAGATACGCAGTATTTT.

This chain's CDR3 is CASSPGQAIGTQYF. DNA of the CDR3: TGTGCCAGCAGCCCAGGACAGGCCATAGGGACCCAGTACTTC. The chain combines TRBV28 with TRBJ2-5, with 7 positions matching TRBD1. Unmatched junction bases numbered 11, after V lost 6 bases and J lost 7 bases. There are 14 residues in the CDR3. CDR1 MDHEN and CDR2 SYDVKM come from the germline V gene.

This clonotype was picked up a small number of times. The V call is TRBV7-2, the J call TRBJ2-1; D not certain. Trimming took 5 bases from V and 8 from J, leaving 13 bases between them. The CDR3 length is 13 residues. Germline V lookup: CDR1 SGHTA, CDR2 FQGNSA. CDR3 region: CASSQNPTHEQFF. In DNA, the CDR3 is TGTGCCAGCAGCCAAAACCCGACCCATGAGCAGTTCTTC. Based on the CDR3 plus reference TRBV7-2 and TRBJ2-1, the full variable domain is GAGVSQSPSNKVTEKGKDVELRCDPISGHTALYWYRQSLGQGLEFLIYFQGNSAPDKSGLPSDRFSAERTGGSVSTLTIQRTQQEDSAVYLCASSQNPTHEQFFGPGTRLTVL.

CDR3 loop: CASGQGRQPQHF. CDR3 DNA: TGTGCCTCAGGACAGGGGCGACAGCCCCAGCATTTT. V is TRBV6-6 and J is TRBJ1-5; 9 bases agree with TRBD1. V was clipped by 11 bases and J by 7 bases; unmatched bases: 6. The V gene's germline CDR1 is MNHNY and CDR2 SVGAGI (reference sequence). The CDR3 is 12 residues long.

This clonotype occurred a few times. The chain is built from TRBV28 and TRBJ2-7, with D tentatively TRBD2 (5 bases). The CDR3 totals 15 residues. V gave up 5 bases and J gave up 2 bases, with 16 bases separating them. Germline V gene sequence: CDR1 MDHEN, CDR2 SYDVKM. The CDR3 loop reads CASSHAGRVPYEQYF. In nucleotides, the CDR3 is TGTGCCAGCAGTCACGCCGGGCGGGTGCCCTACGAGCAGTACTTC.

This clonotype was seen more than once but under ten times. The CDR3 loop is CATSRSIGDTQYF. The CDR3 nucleotides read TGTGCCACCAGCCGGAGCATCGGAGATACGCAGTATTTT. The chain recombines TRBV15 with TRBJ2-3; D is ambiguous. This CDR3 spans 13 amino acids. The V end lost 5 bases, the J end lost 5 bases, and 11 bases lay between the germline ends. The germline gives CDR1 LNHNV, CDR2 YYDKDF (reference sequence).

In its sample, this clonotype was seen a few times. The chain uses TRBV20-1 and TRBJ2-7; D ambiguous. Per the germline V gene, CDR1 is DFQATT and CDR2 is SNEGSKA (reference sequence). The V end lost 8 bases, the J end lost 4 bases, and 18 bases lay between the germline ends. The CDR3 has 13 residues. As DNA, the CDR3 is TGCAGTCCGCTAGAATCCAGTAGGTACGAGCAGTACTTC. Protein: CSPLESSRYEQYF.

This clonotype has only a few counts. This sequence joins TRBV12-3 or TRBV12-4 and TRBJ1-1; TRBD1 matches at 8 bases. Trimming removed 5 bases from V and 4 bases from J; junction bases left unmatched: 6. The CDR3 length is 14 residues. The chain's CDR3 is CASSPRTGPTEAFF. Written as DNA, the CDR3 is TGTGCCAGCAGTCCCCGGACAGGGCCCACTGAAGCTTTCTTT.

In this sample, this clonotype turned up a few times. The chain carries TRBV5-1 and TRBJ2-3; D uncertain. V was shortened by 4 bases and J by 2 bases, with 14 bases between the two germline ends. In germline, CDR1 is SGHRS, CDR2 YFSETQ. CDR3 size: 15 residues. The CDR3: CASSQTFNPTDTQYF. Written as DNA, the CDR3 is TGCGCCAGCAGCCAGACTTTCAACCCCACAGATACGCAGTATTTT.

This clonotype was observed a few times. The J gene is TRBJ2-3, the V gene TRBV12-3 or TRBV12-4, with D perhaps TRBD1 (6 bases). V gave up 6 bases and J gave up 2 bases, with 15 bases separating them. This CDR3 region has 15 residues. The CDR3 bases are TGTGCCAGCAGCCCAGGCCCAGGGGACACAGATACGCAGTATTTT. Its protein is CASSPGPGDTDTQYF.

The chain uses TRBV30 and TRBJ2-1, with 13 bases matching TRBD2. The CDR3 consists of 16 residues. Germline lookup yields CDR1 GTSNPN and CDR2 SVGIG (reference sequence). Germline trimming cut 1 base from V and 4 bases from J; bases unmatched to any gene: 4. The CDR3 sequence: CAWSGTSGSRYNEQFF. CDR3 sequence (DNA): TGTGCCTGGAGTGGGACTAGCGGGAGTAGGTACAATGAGCAGTTCTTC.

This clonotype was found a few times. The V and J genes are TRBV7-8 and TRBJ1-6, with unresolved D. Trimming pared 5 bases from V and 10 bases from J, leaving 12 bases between. The CDR3 has 13 amino acids. Germline CDR1 reads SGHVS; CDR2 reads FQNEAQ. The CDR3 DNA reads as TGTGCCAGCAGCGGGCCCAGCAAATCACCCCTCCACTTT. Translating it yields CASSGPSKSPLHF.

This clonotype was detected many times. CDR3: CASSYFSGKGYEQFF. CDR3 coding DNA: TGTGCCAGCAGTTACTTCAGCGGGAAAGGATATGAGCAGTTCTTC. This sequence joins TRBV6-2 or TRBV6-3 and TRBJ2-1; 7 bases align to TRBD2. Losses at the gene ends were 1 base for V and 8 bases for J; bases not matched to a gene: 8. CDR1 is MNHEY and CDR2 is SVGEGT in the germline V gene. The CDR3 contains 15 residues.

This clonotype was seen more than once but under ten times. This chain connects TRBV12-5 to TRBJ2-1; the match to TRBD2 covers 8 bases. Germline V gives CDR1 LGHNT, CDR2 FRNRAP. The CDR3 extends over 15 amino acids. V was pared by 2 bases and J by 7 bases, with 7 bases of the junction left unmatched. The CDR3 region has the DNA TGTGCTAGTGGTTTGAGAGCGGGAGACGGGAATGAGCAGTTCTTC. It is translated as CASGLRAGDGNEQFF. The full variable domain, with the rest looked up from reference TRBV12-5 and TRBJ2-1, is DARVTQTPRHKVTEMGQEVTMRCQPILGHNTVFWYRQTMMQGLELLAYFRNRAPLDDSGMPKDRFSAEMPDATLATLKIQPSEPRDSAVYFCASGLRAGDGNEQFFGPGTRLTVL.